Presented here are 17 T cell receptor beta chains from one specimen sequenced in a study of glioma-infiltrating T cells. Using RNA template, CDR3s of TCR alpha and beta were amplified with iRepertoire arm-PCR. A single record per CDR3 protein comes from TCRdb applying MiXCR to the multiplex PCR reads. Of a few hundred thousand distinct CDR3 sequences detected, roughly two fifths appear once; the ten largest clones hold around 12%. The sequenced sample consisted of glioma tissue, nonneoplastic brain tissue, or PBMCs (not recorded which). Source of these receptors: a human donor with low-grade glioma or glioblastoma, undergoing nonglioma brain surgery, or in good health (not recorded which).

The chain recombines TRBV29-1 with TRBJ2-7; 11 nucleotides line up with TRBD2. The CDR3 is 14 amino acids. Germline V gene lookup returns CDR1 SQVTM and CDR2 ANQGSEA. With 4 bases clipped from V and 1 base from J, the junction kept 3 bases outside the gene matches. This chain's CDR3 is CSVALAGGSYEQYF. The CDR3 nucleotides read TGCAGCGTTGCCCTAGCGGGAGGTTCCTACGAGCAGTACTTC.

The gene calls are TRBV12-3 or TRBV12-4 and TRBJ1-4; 7 bases line up with TRBD1. The V gene end was trimmed by 3 bases and the J gene end by 7 bases; junction bases not matched to a gene: 5. This CDR3 has 14 amino acids. The CDR3 DNA is TGTGCCAGCAGTTTTCAGGGGGGAGGTGAAAAACTGTTTTTT. Translated, it gives CASSFQGGGEKLFF.

Remarks on this clonotype: One junction end disagrees with the germline gene, perhaps due to a read error. J is TRBJ2-5 and V is TRBV4-1, with D possibly TRBD1 on 5 matching bases. From germline, CDR1 is MGHRA and CDR2 YSYEKL. This CDR3 has 15 amino acids. CDR3 sequence (DNA): TGCGCCAGCAGACAAGGGGTCCACGTCGGGGAGACCCAGTACTTC. Its protein product is CASRQGVHVGETQYF.

This clonotype has ten or more counts. The chain links TRBV27 to TRBJ2-7; D may be TRBD2 (6 bases). This CDR3 contains 14 residues. V lost 3 bases, J lost 5 bases, and 14 bases lay in between. Germline V gene data show CDR1 as MNHEY and CDR2 as SMNVEV (reference sequence). The CDR3 is CASSFQGEENEQYF. The DNA of the CDR3 is TGTGCCAGCAGTTTCCAAGGGGAGGAAAACGAGCAGTACTTC.

This clonotype was recorded many times. The chain recombines TRBV20-1 with TRBJ1-6; D remains ambiguous. Trimming removed 0 bases from V and 11 bases from J, with 8 bases in between. This CDR3 comprises 12 residues. Germline V CDR1 and CDR2: DFQATT, SNEGSKA (reference sequence). CDR3 bases: TGCAGTGCTAGAGATCCCGGTACACCCCTCCACTTT. Translated, it gives CSARDPGTPLHF.

This chain connects TRBV5-5 to TRBJ1-5; no reliable D call. The CDR3 loop spans 15 amino acids. The germline V and J ends were trimmed by 5 bases and 5 bases, with 17 bases remaining between them. Germline CDR1 SGHKS, CDR2 YYEKEE (reference sequence). The CDR3 nucleotides read TGTGCCAGCAGGCGCACACCACTAGGTGATCAGCCCCAGCATTTT. As protein: CASRRTPLGDQPQHF. Full variable domain (rest looked up from reference TRBV5-5 and TRBJ1-5): DAGVTQSPTHLIKTRGQQVTLRCSPISGHKSVSWYQQVLGQGPQFIFQYYEKEERGRGNFPDRFSARQFPNYSSELNVNALLLGDSALYLCASRRTPLGDQPQHFGDGTRLSIL.

Comments on this clonotype: The junction does not match germline at one end; this may be a read error. The V and J genes are TRBV7-6 and TRBJ2-7; D might be TRBD1 (5 bases). The V gene's germline CDR1 is SGHVS and CDR2 FNYEAQ. The CDR3 is made up of 13 amino acids. The CDR3, as DNA: TGTGCCTGCAGCTTAGAGGCAGGGCTCGAGCAGTACTTC. It translates to CACSLEAGLEQYF.

This clonotype was recorded many times. The rearrangement uses TRBV6-2 or TRBV6-3 and TRBJ2-7; 8 bases match TRBD1. CDR1 and CDR2 (germline): MNHEY, SVGEGT. This CDR3 spans 15 amino acids. The V segment lost 5 bases and the J segment 0 bases; nucleotides outside the gene matches: 6. CDR3 loop: CASSPGGPSSYEQYF. CDR3 in DNA: TGTGCCAGCAGTCCAGGGGGCCCAAGCTCCTACGAGCAGTACTTC.

This clonotype has just a few counts. This chain uses TRBV19 with TRBJ2-1; 9 bases agree with TRBD1. Germline V gene data show CDR1 as LNHDA and CDR2 as SQIVND (reference sequence). There are 15 residues in the CDR3. After removal of 8 bases from V and 0 bases from J, the junction contained 5 bases not matched to a gene. The CDR3 region has the DNA TGTGCCAGTTCCGGGACAGGGAGCTCCTACAATGAGCAGTTCTTC. Translating it yields CASSGTGSSYNEQFF.

V usage is TRBV7-2 and J usage is TRBJ1-1; D unclear. The germline V gene has CDR1 SGHTA and CDR2 FQGNSA. The germline V and J ends were trimmed by 4 bases and 6 bases, with 12 bases remaining between them. The CDR3 has 13 residues. The CDR3 DNA reads TGTGCCAGCAGCTCTATGAGGAGATCTGAAGCTTTCTTT. Amino acids: CASSSMRRSEAFF.

This clonotype was recorded a few times. Its ends do not fully match the called genes, so a read error is possible. This rearrangement joins TRBV7-2 to TRBJ2-1, with 12 bases fitting TRBD2. Germline V gene lookup returns CDR1 SGHTA and CDR2 FQGNSA. CDR3 length equals 16 residues. The CDR3 DNA reads TGCGCCAGCAGCCAAGGACTAGCGGGACCCTACAATAAGCAGTTCTTC. Protein sequence: CASSQGLAGPYNKQFF.

The chain uses TRBV28 and TRBJ2-7, with D possibly TRBD1 on 6 matching bases. Germline V gene sequence: CDR1 MDHEN, CDR2 SYDVKM. The V gene lost 5 bases and the J gene lost 3 bases, with 17 bases spanning the gap. This CDR3 spans 15 amino acids. CDR3 sequence: CASSPNRDMVYEQYF. The CDR3 DNA is TGTGCCAGCAGTCCCAACCGGGACATGGTCTACGAGCAGTACTTC. Full variable domain (missing parts from reference TRBV28 and TRBJ2-7): DVKVTQSSRYLVKRTGEKVFLECVQDMDHENMFWYRQDPGLGLRLIYFSYDVKMKEKGDIPEGYSVSREKKERFSLILESASTNQTSMYLCASSPNRDMVYEQYFGPGTRLTVT.

Regarding this clonotype: Given a much more abundant clone one base away, this may be a read error. V is TRBV6-2 or TRBV6-3 and J is TRBJ2-5, with D possibly being TRBD2 (6 bases). Between the trimmed V and J ends, which lost 8 bases and 5 bases, there was a span of 21 bases. Germline V gene lookup returns CDR1 MNHEY and CDR2 SVGEGT. The CDR3 covers 15 residues. DNA for the CDR3: TGTGCCAGCGGCCGATTCAGGACTAATTTGGAGACCCAGTACTTC. Translation: CASGRFRTNLETQYF.

This clonotype was seen at least ten times. The chain has TRBV6-2 or TRBV6-3 and TRBJ2-7; tentative D call: TRBD1 (5 bases). The CDR3 totals 14 residues. Per the germline V gene, CDR1 is MNHEY and CDR2 is SVGEGT. Deletions cut 2 bases from V and 2 bases from J, with 10 bases between. CDR3 loop: CASSYLPGPYEQYF. CDR3 coding DNA: TGTGCCAGCAGTTACCTCCCAGGGCCCTACGAGCAGTACTTC.

The rearrangement joins TRBV7-2 to TRBJ1-1; D might be TRBD1 (5 bases). V was pared by 1 base and J by 5 bases, with 20 bases between. CDR3 length equals 17 residues. The germline V gene encodes CDR1 SGHTA and CDR2 FQGNSA. CDR3 DNA sequence: TGTGCCAGCAGCTTAGTATCCCAGGGAACCGTCGAAACTGAAGCTTTCTTT. Its translation is CASSLVSQGTVETEAFF. The variable domain in full, completed from reference TRBV7-2 and TRBJ1-1, reads GAGVSQSPSNKVTEKGKDVELRCDPISGHTALYWYRQSLGQGLEFLIYFQGNSAPDKSGLPSDRFSAERTGGSVSTLTIQRTQQEDSAVYLCASSLVSQGTVETEAFFGQGTRLTVV.

This clonotype was found once. This may be a read error, as it is one base from a much larger clone. The V and J genes are TRBV6-5 and TRBJ2-2, with TRBD1 identical over 8 bases. Germline CDR1 and CDR2: MNHEY and SVGAGI. The CDR3 spans 13 residues. The DNA of the CDR3 is TGTGCCAGCAGTCAGGGGGCTACCGTGGAGCTGTTTTTT. Protein: CASSQGATVELFF.

This chain uses TRBV19 with TRBJ1-1; D remains unclear. Germline loops: CDR1 LNHDA, CDR2 SQIVND (reference sequence). The CDR3 is 14 residues long. V was shortened by 3 bases and J by 0 bases, with 8 bases between the two germline ends. For the CDR3, the DNA is TGTGCCAGTAGTATCGTACACGTGAACACTGAAGCTTTCTTT. The encoded protein is CASSIVHVNTEAFF.